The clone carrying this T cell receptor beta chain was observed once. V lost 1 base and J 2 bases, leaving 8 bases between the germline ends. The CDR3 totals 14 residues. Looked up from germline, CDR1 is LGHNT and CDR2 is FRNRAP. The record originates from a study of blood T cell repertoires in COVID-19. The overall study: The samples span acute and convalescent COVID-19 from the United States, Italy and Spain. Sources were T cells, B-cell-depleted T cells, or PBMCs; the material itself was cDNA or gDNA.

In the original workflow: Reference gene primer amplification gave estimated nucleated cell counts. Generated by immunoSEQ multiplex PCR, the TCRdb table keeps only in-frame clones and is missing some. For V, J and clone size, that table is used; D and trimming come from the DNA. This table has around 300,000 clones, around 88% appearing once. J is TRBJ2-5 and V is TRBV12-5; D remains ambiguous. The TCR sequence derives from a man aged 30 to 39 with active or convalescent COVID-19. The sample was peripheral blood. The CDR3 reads CASGLGGAQETQYF. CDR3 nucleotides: TGTGCTAGTGGTTTGGGAGGTGCGCAAGAGACCCAGTACTTC.